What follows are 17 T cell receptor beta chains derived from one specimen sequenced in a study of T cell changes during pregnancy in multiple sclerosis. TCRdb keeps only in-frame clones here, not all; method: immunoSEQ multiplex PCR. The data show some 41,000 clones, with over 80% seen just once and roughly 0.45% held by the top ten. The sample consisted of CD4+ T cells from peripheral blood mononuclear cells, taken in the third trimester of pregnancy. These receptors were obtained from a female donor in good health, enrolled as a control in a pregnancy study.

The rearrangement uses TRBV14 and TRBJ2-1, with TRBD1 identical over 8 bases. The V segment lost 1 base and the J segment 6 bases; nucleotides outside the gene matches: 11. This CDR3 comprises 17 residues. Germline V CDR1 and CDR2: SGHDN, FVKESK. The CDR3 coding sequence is TGTGCCAGCAGCCAAGTGACAGGGGTTATCAGTTCCAATGAGCAGTTCTTC. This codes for CASSQVTGVISSNEQFF. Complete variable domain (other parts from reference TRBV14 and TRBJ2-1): EAGVTQFPSHSVIEKGQTVTLRCDPISGHDNLYWYRRVMGKEIKFLLHFVKESKQDESGMPNNRFLAERTGGTYSTLKVQPAELEDSGVYFCASSQVTGVISSNEQFFGPGTRLTVL.

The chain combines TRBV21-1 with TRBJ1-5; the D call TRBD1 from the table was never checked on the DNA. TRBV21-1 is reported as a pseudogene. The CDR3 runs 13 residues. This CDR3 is CASSQGVPQPQHF. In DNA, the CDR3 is TGTGCCAGCAGCCAGGGGGTACCTCAGCCCCAGCATTTT.

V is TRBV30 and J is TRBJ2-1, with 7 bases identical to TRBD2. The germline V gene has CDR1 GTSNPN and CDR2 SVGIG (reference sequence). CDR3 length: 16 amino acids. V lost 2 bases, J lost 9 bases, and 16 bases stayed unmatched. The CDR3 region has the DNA TGTGCCTGGAGTAGTGTGGGGGGGGTAGGCCCTCGTGAGCAGTTCTTC. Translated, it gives CAWSSVGGVGPREQFF.

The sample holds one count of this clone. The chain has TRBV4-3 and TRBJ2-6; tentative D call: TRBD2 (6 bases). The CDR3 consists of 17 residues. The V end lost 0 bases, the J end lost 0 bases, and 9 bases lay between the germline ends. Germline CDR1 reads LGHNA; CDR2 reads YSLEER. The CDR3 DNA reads TGCGCCAGCAGCCAAGATCGGAGGGGCTCTGGGGCCAACGTCCTGACTTTC. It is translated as CASSQDRRGSGANVLTF.

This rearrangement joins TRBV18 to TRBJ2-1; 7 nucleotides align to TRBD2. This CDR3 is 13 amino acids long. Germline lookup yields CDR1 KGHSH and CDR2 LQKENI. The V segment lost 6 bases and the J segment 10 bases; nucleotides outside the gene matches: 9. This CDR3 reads CASSGGEGTEQFF. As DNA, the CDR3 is TGTGCCAGCTCGGGCGGGGAGGGGACCGAGCAGTTCTTC.

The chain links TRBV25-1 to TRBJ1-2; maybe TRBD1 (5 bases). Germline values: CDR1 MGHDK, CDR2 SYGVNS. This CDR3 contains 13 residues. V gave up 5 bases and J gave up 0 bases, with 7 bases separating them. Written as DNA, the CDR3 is TGTGCCAGCAGTCTAGGGGCTAACTATGGCTACACCTTC. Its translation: CASSLGANYGYTF.

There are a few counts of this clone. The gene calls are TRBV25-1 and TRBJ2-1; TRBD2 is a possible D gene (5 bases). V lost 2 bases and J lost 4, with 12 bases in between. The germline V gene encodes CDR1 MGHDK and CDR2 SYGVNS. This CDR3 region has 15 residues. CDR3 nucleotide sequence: TGTGCCAGCAGTGAAACCGGGATGACTTACAATGAGCAGTTCTTC. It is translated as CASSETGMTYNEQFF.

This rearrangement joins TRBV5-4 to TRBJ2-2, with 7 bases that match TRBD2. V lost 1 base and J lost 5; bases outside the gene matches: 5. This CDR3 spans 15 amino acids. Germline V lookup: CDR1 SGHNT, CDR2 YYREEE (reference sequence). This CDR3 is CASSLKLAVTGELFF. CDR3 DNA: TGTGCCAGCAGCTTGAAGCTAGCGGTTACCGGGGAGCTGTTTTTT.

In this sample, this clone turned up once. The CDR3 bases are TGTGCCACCAGCAGAAGGTCGGGACTAGCGGATACGCAGTATTTT. Translating gives CATSRRSGLADTQYF. V and J are TRBV15 and TRBJ2-3, with 10 bases fitting TRBD2. V was clipped by 2 bases and J by 6 bases; unmatched bases: 5. Germline-derived CDR1 and CDR2 are LNHNV and YYDKDF (reference sequence). The length of the CDR3 is 15 residues.

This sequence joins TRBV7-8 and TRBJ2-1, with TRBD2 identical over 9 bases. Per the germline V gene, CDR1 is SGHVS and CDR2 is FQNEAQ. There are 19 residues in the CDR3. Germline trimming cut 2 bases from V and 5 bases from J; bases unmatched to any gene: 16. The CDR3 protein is CASSLRAYGSGGPNNEQFF. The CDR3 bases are TGTGCCAGCAGCTTAAGGGCGTATGGCAGCGGGGGGCCTAACAATGAGCAGTTCTTC.

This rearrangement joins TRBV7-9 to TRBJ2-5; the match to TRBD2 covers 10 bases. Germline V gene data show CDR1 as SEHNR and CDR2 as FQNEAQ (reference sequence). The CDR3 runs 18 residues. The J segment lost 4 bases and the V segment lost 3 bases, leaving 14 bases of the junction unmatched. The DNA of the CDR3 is TGTGCCAGCAGCTTGGGTCGGCTAGCGGGGGATCTGGGAGAGACCCAGTACTTC. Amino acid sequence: CASSLGRLAGDLGETQYF.

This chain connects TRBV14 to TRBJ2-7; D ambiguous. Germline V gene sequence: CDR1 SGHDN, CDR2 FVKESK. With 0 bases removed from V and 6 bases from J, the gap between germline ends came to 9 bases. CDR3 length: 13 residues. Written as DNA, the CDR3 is TGTGCCAGCAGCCAAGATTTGGCCAGCGAGCAGTACTTC. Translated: CASSQDLASEQYF.

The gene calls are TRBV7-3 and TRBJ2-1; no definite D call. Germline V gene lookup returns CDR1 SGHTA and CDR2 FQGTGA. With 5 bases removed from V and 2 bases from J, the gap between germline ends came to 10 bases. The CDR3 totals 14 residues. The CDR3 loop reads CASSPLGTYNEQFF. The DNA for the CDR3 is TGTGCCAGCAGCCCTCTAGGAACCTACAATGAGCAGTTCTTC.

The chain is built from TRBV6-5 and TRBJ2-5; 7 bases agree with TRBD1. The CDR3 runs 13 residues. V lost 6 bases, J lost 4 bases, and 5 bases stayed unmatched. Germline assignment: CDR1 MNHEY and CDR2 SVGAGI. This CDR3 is CASRKTGSETQYF. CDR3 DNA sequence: TGTGCCAGCAGAAAGACAGGGTCAGAGACCCAGTACTTC.

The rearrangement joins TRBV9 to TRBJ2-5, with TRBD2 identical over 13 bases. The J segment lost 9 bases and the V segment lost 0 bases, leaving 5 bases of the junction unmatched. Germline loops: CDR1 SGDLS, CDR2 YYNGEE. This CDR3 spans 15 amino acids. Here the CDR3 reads CASSVGTSGGQAQYF. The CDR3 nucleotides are TGTGCCAGCAGCGTAGGGACTAGCGGGGGTCAGGCCCAGTACTTC.

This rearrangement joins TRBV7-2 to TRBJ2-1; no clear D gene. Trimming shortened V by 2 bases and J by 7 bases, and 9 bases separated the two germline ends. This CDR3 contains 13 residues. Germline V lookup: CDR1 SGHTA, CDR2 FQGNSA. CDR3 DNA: TGTGCCAGCAGCTTACTGGTAGATAATGAGCAGTTCTTC. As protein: CASSLLVDNEQFF.

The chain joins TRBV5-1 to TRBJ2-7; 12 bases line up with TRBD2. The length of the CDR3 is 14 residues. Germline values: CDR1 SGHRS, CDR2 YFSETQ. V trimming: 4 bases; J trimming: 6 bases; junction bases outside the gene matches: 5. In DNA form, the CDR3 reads TGCGCCAGCAGCCTAAGACTAGCGGGAGCCGAGCAGTACTTC. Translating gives CASSLRLAGAEQYF.